This is a list of T cell receptor beta chains from one sample in a study of human T cells and chemical hapten exposure. TCRdb independently ran MiXCR on the RACE reads; one entry per CDR3 protein. The profile shows under 70,000 distinct CDR3 sequences, about 10% of them singletons. Sequenced here: whole blood, sampled in connection with sensitization to the hapten diphenylcyclopropenone (DPC). The receptors come from a woman in her 40s with alopecia areata. Some clones in this sample may be carry-over from other donors' samples. Each CDR3 is given with its conserved first and last residue. A D gene is named only where the DNA matches it firmly. Clone sizes are given selectively: once, few, many, or a class where the clone is expanded.

J gene: TRBJ2-1
clone size: many
V gene: TRBV6-5
D gene: TRBD1
CDR3 DNA: TGTGCCAGCAGTACTGGGGGGACAGGGGCCATTCTCTACAATGAGCAGTTCTTC
CDR3 protein: CASSTGGTGAILYNEQFF

J gene: TRBJ1-5
clone size: .
V gene: TRBV11-2
D gene: .
CDR3 DNA: TGTGCCAGCACACAATTGGGGGCTCGGAGAGGTCCGGGGGCAGATACGCAGCATTTT
CDR3 protein: CASTQLGARRGPGADTQHF

J gene: TRBJ1-6
clone size: .
V gene: TRBV20-1
D gene: .
CDR3 DNA: TGCAGTGCTAGAGCTGAGATTGGTTCACCCCTCCACTTT
CDR3 protein: CSARAEIGSPLHF

J gene: TRBJ2-6
clone size: .
V gene: TRBV28
D gene: .
CDR3 DNA: TGTGCCAGCAGTCTCGGGGCTGCCTCTGGGGCCAACGTCCTGACTTTC
CDR3 protein: CASSLGAASGANVLTF

J gene: TRBJ2-1
clone size: many
V gene: TRBV20-1
D gene: .
CDR3 DNA: TGCAGTGCTGCCCTGGGCATTGAGCAGTTCTTC
CDR3 protein: CSAALGIEQFF

J gene: TRBJ2-7
clone size: .
V gene: TRBV7-8
D gene: TRBD2
CDR3 DNA: TGTGCCAGCAGCGAGACTAGCGTTTGGTACGAGCAGTACTTC
CDR3 protein: CASSETSVWYEQYF

J gene: TRBJ1-2
clone size: .
V gene: TRBV2
D gene: .
CDR3 DNA: TGTGCCAGCAGCCCGCTTCTTCTATCGACTGGCGGCTACACCTTC
CDR3 protein: CASSPLLLSTGGYTF

J gene: TRBJ2-5
clone size: .
V gene: TRBV7-9
D gene: .
CDR3 DNA: TGTGCCAGCAGCTTAGGTCTCCGGACAGAAAAAGAGACCCAGTACTTC
CDR3 protein: CASSLGLRTEKETQYF

J gene: TRBJ2-7
clone size: .
V gene: TRBV19
D gene: .
CDR3 DNA: TGTGCCAGTAGTATCTCACCGGGCGCCTACGAGCAGTACTTC
CDR3 protein: CASSISPGAYEQYF

J gene: TRBJ2-1
clone size: many
V gene: TRBV5-4
D gene: TRBD2
CDR3 DNA: TGTGCCAGCAGCAGAAGTCGCGCGGGAGGGCCCTACAATGAGCAGTTCTTC
CDR3 protein: CASSRSRAGGPYNEQFF

J gene: TRBJ2-7
clone size: many
V gene: TRBV11-2
D gene: .
CDR3 DNA: TGTGCCAGCAGCTCTCCTCGCCAGGTCTACGAGCAGTACTTC
CDR3 protein: CASSSPRQVYEQYF

J gene: TRBJ2-7
clone size: many
V gene: TRBV6-2/TRBV6-3
D gene: .
CDR3 DNA: TGTGCCAGCAGCCGACGGGGGCCCACCTACGAGCAGTACTTC
CDR3 protein: CASSRRGPTYEQYF

J gene: TRBJ2-3
clone size: many
V gene: TRBV11-2
D gene: TRBD1
CDR3 DNA: TGTGCCAGCAGAATGCGCCGGGACAGGGGGAGCACAGATACGCAGTATTTT
CDR3 protein: CASRMRRDRGSTDTQYF

J gene: TRBJ2-7
clone size: many
V gene: TRBV28
D gene: TRBD2
CDR3 DNA: TGTGCCAGCAGTTTCTTCAGCGGGAGCTACGAGCAGTACTTC
CDR3 protein: CASSFFSGSYEQYF

J gene: TRBJ2-7
clone size: many
V gene: TRBV11-2
D gene: .
CDR3 DNA: TGTGCCAGCAGCGGTGTGCGGACGCCTGGATCCTACGAGCAGTACTTC
CDR3 protein: CASSGVRTPGSYEQYF

J gene: TRBJ2-3
clone size: many
V gene: TRBV7-2
D gene: .
CDR3 DNA: TGTGCCAGCAGTACCCAGAGTACGCAGTATTTT
CDR3 protein: CASSTQSTQYF

J gene: TRBJ1-5
clone size: few
V gene: TRBV24-1
D gene: .
CDR3 DNA: TGTGCCACCAGTGATTTAGGGCAGTTAACGATCGATCAGCCCCAGCATTTT
CDR3 protein: CATSDLGQLTIDQPQHF

J gene: TRBJ2-3
clone size: few
V gene: TRBV19
D gene: TRBD1
CDR3 DNA: TGTGCCAGTAGTACGTCCCGGGACAGGGTGACGCAGTATTTT
CDR3 protein: CASSTSRDRVTQYF

J gene: TRBJ2-5
clone size: few
V gene: TRBV18
D gene: .
CDR3 DNA: TGTGCCAGCTCACCGGGATGGAAAGAGACCCAGTACTTC
CDR3 protein: CASSPGWKETQYF

J gene: TRBJ1-4
clone size: .
V gene: TRBV6-5
D gene: TRBD1
CDR3 DNA: TGTGCCAGCAGCCCGACAGGGGCCCCCGATTGGCTGTTTTTT
CDR3 protein: CASSPTGAPDWLFF

J gene: TRBJ2-3
clone size: many
V gene: TRBV2
D gene: TRBD2
CDR3 DNA: TGTGCCAGCAGGGCCCTAGCGGGGGGACCTAGCACAGATACGCAGTATTTT
CDR3 protein: CASRALAGGPSTDTQYF

J gene: TRBJ1-5
clone size: few
V gene: TRBV4-1
D gene: TRBD1
CDR3 DNA: TGCGCCAGCAGCCTAGGACAGGGGCAGTTGGGCAATCAGCCCCAGCATTTT
CDR3 protein: CASSLGQGQLGNQPQHF

J gene: TRBJ1-5
clone size: many
V gene: TRBV7-8
D gene: .
CDR3 DNA: TGTGCCAGGGGCGGTCCCCAGCATTTT
CDR3 protein: CARGGPQHF

J gene: TRBJ2-1
clone size: many
V gene: TRBV6-2/TRBV6-3
D gene: .
CDR3 DNA: TGTGCCAGCAGTTACCGGAGGGAGATGAGAAATGAGCAGTTCTTC
CDR3 protein: CASSYRREMRNEQFF

J gene: TRBJ1-5
clone size: many
V gene: TRBV19
D gene: .
CDR3 DNA: TGTGCCAGTAGTATAGCTGAGCCCCAGCATTTT
CDR3 protein: CASSIAEPQHF

J gene: TRBJ2-2
clone size: few
V gene: TRBV12-3/TRBV12-4
D gene: TRBD1
CDR3 DNA: TGTGCCAGCGGTTGGACAGGGTCCGGGGAGCTGTTTTTT
CDR3 protein: CASGWTGSGELFF

J gene: TRBJ1-5
clone size: few
V gene: TRBV30
D gene: .
CDR3 DNA: TGTGCCTGGAGTGTACCGGACCCAGCTCGCGGGCAGCCCCAGCATTTT
CDR3 protein: CAWSVPDPARGQPQHF

J gene: TRBJ2-1
clone size: many
V gene: TRBV5-1
D gene: .
CDR3 DNA: TGCGCCAGCAGCCCCAGTGTGTCCTACAATGAGCAGTTCTTC
CDR3 protein: CASSPSVSYNEQFF

J gene: TRBJ1-1
clone size: .
V gene: TRBV29-1
D gene: .
CDR3 DNA: TGCAGCGTTGACCGAGCTTTCTTT
CDR3 protein: CSVDRAFF

J gene: TRBJ2-1
clone size: few
V gene: TRBV5-1
D gene: .
CDR3 DNA: TGCGCCAGCAGCTTGGTTGGGGACACCTCCTACAATGAGCAGTTCTTC
CDR3 protein: CASSLVGDTSYNEQFF

J gene: TRBJ1-1
clone size: many
V gene: TRBV12-3/TRBV12-4
D gene: .
CDR3 DNA: TGTGCCAGCAGTCCCTCGACCGCCGTCGGCACTGAAGCTTTCTTT
CDR3 protein: CASSPSTAVGTEAFF

J gene: TRBJ1-4
clone size: few
V gene: TRBV7-8
D gene: .
CDR3 DNA: TGTGCCAGCAGCCAGGACCGTAATGAAAAACTGTTTTTT
CDR3 protein: CASSQDRNEKLFF

J gene: TRBJ2-1
clone size: few
V gene: TRBV18
D gene: .
CDR3 DNA: TGTGCCAGCTCACCAATGGCAGGCCCTTACAATGAGCAGTTCTTC
CDR3 protein: CASSPMAGPYNEQFF

J gene: TRBJ2-3
clone size: many
V gene: TRBV29-1
D gene: TRBD1
CDR3 DNA: TGCAGCGTTGAACAGGGGGCGATTGCCGATACGCAGTATTTT
CDR3 protein: CSVEQGAIADTQYF

J gene: TRBJ2-4
clone size: many
V gene: TRBV7-8
D gene: .
CDR3 DNA: TGTGCCAGCAGCTTAGTAAGGGCAGCCTCAAACATTCAGTACTTC
CDR3 protein: CASSLVRAASNIQYF

J gene: TRBJ2-7
clone size: few
V gene: TRBV29-1
D gene: .
CDR3 DNA: TGCAGCGTTGCGGAGAGGGCCTACGAGCAGTACTTC
CDR3 protein: CSVAERAYEQYF

J gene: TRBJ1-5
clone size: .
V gene: TRBV6-4
D gene: .
CDR3 DNA: TGTGCCAGCAGTGACTCGAGCCAGGGCAATCAGCCCCAGCATTTT
CDR3 protein: CASSDSSQGNQPQHF

J gene: TRBJ2-3
clone size: many
V gene: TRBV9
D gene: .
CDR3 DNA: TGTGCCAGCAGCGTAGGCGACTCCTGGGGTACGCAGTATTTT
CDR3 protein: CASSVGDSWGTQYF

J gene: TRBJ2-3
clone size: few
V gene: TRBV6-5
D gene: TRBD2
CDR3 DNA: TGTGCCACGATCGGGCGGGGGAGAGATACGCAGTATTTT
CDR3 protein: CATIGRGRDTQYF

J gene: TRBJ1-1
clone size: few
V gene: TRBV10-3
D gene: TRBD1
CDR3 DNA: TGTGCCATCACCACCACGACAGGGGGAAACACTGAAGCTTTCTTT
CDR3 protein: CAITTTTGGNTEAFF

J gene: TRBJ2-1
clone size: many
V gene: TRBV3-1
D gene: TRBD1
CDR3 DNA: TGTGCCAGCAGCCGGGAAGGGGGCTGGATCGACAATGAGCAGTTCTTC
CDR3 protein: CASSREGGWIDNEQFF

J gene: TRBJ2-7
clone size: many
V gene: TRBV6-2/TRBV6-3
D gene: .
CDR3 DNA: TGTGCCAGCAGACCTCCAGGGAGAGGGGAGCAGTACTTC
CDR3 protein: CASRPPGRGEQYF

J gene: TRBJ1-4
clone size: .
V gene: TRBV12-3/TRBV12-4
D gene: .
CDR3 DNA: TGTGCCAGCAGTTCCACGGGGGGCTCTAATGAAAAACTGTTTTTT
CDR3 protein: CASSSTGGSNEKLFF

J gene: TRBJ2-3
clone size: many
V gene: TRBV7-2
D gene: TRBD2
CDR3 DNA: TGTGCCAGCAGCCAAAGACTAGCGGGAGATGGTAGGGATACGCAGTATTTT
CDR3 protein: CASSQRLAGDGRDTQYF

J gene: TRBJ1-5
clone size: few
V gene: TRBV27
D gene: .
CDR3 DNA: TGTGCCAGCAGTCTCCGGGACGGTAATCAGCCCCAGCATTTT
CDR3 protein: CASSLRDGNQPQHF

J gene: TRBJ2-7
clone size: many
V gene: TRBV11-2
D gene: .
CDR3 DNA: TGTGCCAGCAGCTATCCATCCTACGAGCAGTACTTC
CDR3 protein: CASSYPSYEQYF

J gene: TRBJ2-7
clone size: .
V gene: TRBV19
D gene: .
CDR3 DNA: TGTGCCAGTAGTATGCAAGGGCATATTTCCTACGAGCAGTACTTC
CDR3 protein: CASSMQGHISYEQYF

J gene: TRBJ2-7
clone size: few
V gene: TRBV5-4
D gene: TRBD1
CDR3 DNA: TGTGCCAGCAGCTTGGAACAGGGGATAGGGCAGTACTTC
CDR3 protein: CASSLEQGIGQYF

J gene: TRBJ1-5
clone size: few
V gene: TRBV9
D gene: .
CDR3 DNA: TGTGCCAGCAGCGTTGGCGCAGGGGGCAATCAGCCCCAGCATTTT
CDR3 protein: CASSVGAGGNQPQHF

J gene: TRBJ2-1
clone size: many
V gene: TRBV28
D gene: .
CDR3 DNA: TGTGCCAGCGGAAGGGGGGGGTATGAGCAGTTCTTC
CDR3 protein: CASGRGGYEQFF

J gene: TRBJ2-3
clone size: few
V gene: TRBV12-3/TRBV12-4
D gene: TRBD2
CDR3 DNA: TGTGCCAGCAGTTTCGACAGCGGGGGGTCCACAGATACGCAGTATTTT
CDR3 protein: CASSFDSGGSTDTQYF

J gene: TRBJ2-7
clone size: .
V gene: TRBV20-1
D gene: .
CDR3 DNA: TGCAGTGCTAGTATTTCGCGGGGTCCGCGCTACGAGCAGTACTTC
CDR3 protein: CSASISRGPRYEQYF

J gene: TRBJ1-6
clone size: many
V gene: TRBV6-6
D gene: .
CDR3 DNA: TGTGCCAGCAGTTCATTGGCCGGTGGGAATTCACCCCTCCACTTT
CDR3 protein: CASSSLAGGNSPLHF

J gene: TRBJ2-6
clone size: .
V gene: TRBV23-1
D gene: TRBD2
CDR3 DNA: TGCGCCAGCAGTCAATCTCCGGGGGGAGTCCCTGGGGCCAACGTCCTGACTTTC
CDR3 protein: CASSQSPGGVPGANVLTF

J gene: TRBJ2-1
clone size: .
V gene: TRBV6-5
D gene: .
CDR3 DNA: TGTGCCAGCAGCGAGCCCGGACCCCTAATTTACAATGAGCAGTTCTTC
CDR3 protein: CASSEPGPLIYNEQFF

J gene: TRBJ1-5
clone size: many
V gene: TRBV15
D gene: .
CDR3 DNA: TGTGCCACCAGCCTACTCTATCAGCCCCAGCATTTT
CDR3 protein: CATSLLYQPQHF

J gene: TRBJ1-1
clone size: many
V gene: TRBV24-1
D gene: .
CDR3 DNA: TGTGCCACCAGTGATAGCTCCGGGCCTCGGGCTTTCTTT
CDR3 protein: CATSDSSGPRAFF